This TCR beta chain derives from a study of blood T cell repertoires in COVID-19. On the study more broadly: PBMCs, B-cell-depleted T cells, or T cells were the source of the cDNA or gDNA that made up the material.

This clone appeared a few times. This CDR3 has 12 residues. Germline CDR1 reads LGHDT; CDR2 reads YNNKEL (reference sequence). Between the trimmed V and J ends, which lost 5 bases and 5 bases, there was a span of 9 bases. Clones were sequenced by immunoSEQ multiplex PCR, and TCRdb holds only the in-frame ones, with some missing. The table includes some 94,000 clones, around 84% detected once. The TCR comes from a man in his 70s with active or convalescent COVID-19. The rearrangement uses TRBV3-1 (or the pseudogene TRBV3-2) and TRBJ2-5; possible D gene TRBD2, 6 bases. Sequenced sample: peripheral blood. The CDR3 reads CASSGGTETQYF. As DNA, the CDR3 is TGTGCCAGCAGCGGGGGGACGGAGACCCAGTACTTC.